These 32 T cell receptor beta chains share one sample of origin, sequenced in a study of blood T cell repertoires in COVID-19. Profiled with immunoSEQ multiplex PCR; TCRdb holds only in-frame clones, not every one. Of 93,000 or so clones in the sample, more than 70% are singletons; the top ten hold roughly 18%. The sample taken for sequencing was peripheral blood. These receptors came from a woman over 75 in a cohort sampled during active COVID-19.

The V and J genes are TRBV5-1 and TRBJ2-1; 9 bases align to TRBD1. Unmatched junction bases numbered 11, after V lost 4 bases and J lost 12 bases. This CDR3 spans 14 amino acids. Germline V CDR1 and CDR2: SGHRS, YFSETQ. Here the CDR3 DNA reads TGCGCCAGCAGCGCCAGGACAGGGGTCTTGGTGCAGTTCTTC. Protein product: CASSARTGVLVQFF.

This sequence joins TRBV2 and TRBJ2-1; D unresolved. Germline CDR1 is SNHLY and CDR2 is FYNNEI. The CDR3 sequence is 15 residues long. Trimming took 4 bases from V and 8 from J, leaving 18 bases between them. DNA for the CDR3: TGTGCCAGCAGTGGATTACCCCCTCCCTCGGATGAGCAGTTCTTC. This codes for CASSGLPPPSDEQFF. The full variable domain, its missing parts supplied by reference TRBV2 and TRBJ2-1, is EPEVTQTPSHQVTQMGQEVILRCVPISNHLYFYWYRQILGQKVEFLVSFYNNEISEKSEIFDDQFSVERPDGSNFTLKIRSTKLEDSAMYFCASSGLPPPSDEQFFGPGTRLTVL.

The J gene is TRBJ2-3, the V gene TRBV14, with 13 bases identical to TRBD2. Germline lookup yields CDR1 SGHDN and CDR2 FVKESK. This CDR3 comprises 17 residues. Trimming removed 4 bases from V and 6 bases from J; junction bases left unmatched: 10. The CDR3 spells CASSRGLAGASRDTQYF. CDR3 DNA: TGTGCCAGCAGCCGCGGACTAGCGGGAGCTTCGAGGGATACGCAGTATTTT. Looking up the rest from reference TRBV14 and TRBJ2-3 gives the full variable domain: EAGVTQFPSHSVIEKGQTVTLRCDPISGHDNLYWYRRVMGKEIKFLLHFVKESKQDESGMPNNRFLAERTGGTYSTLKVQPAELEDSGVYFCASSRGLAGASRDTQYFGPGTRLTVL.

This chain uses TRBV3-1 (or the pseudogene TRBV3-2) with TRBJ2-5; unclear D gene. The germline gives CDR1 LGHDT, CDR2 YNNKEL (reference sequence). This CDR3 contains 11 residues. V dropped 4 bases and J dropped 5 bases, with 5 bases sitting between them. CDR3 in amino acids: CASSLLETQYF. The CDR3 DNA reads TGTGCCAGCAGCCTTCTTGAGACCCAGTACTTC.

The chain combines TRBV3-1 (or the pseudogene TRBV3-2) with TRBJ2-5, with TRBD2 as a possible D gene (5 bases). V was trimmed by 6 bases and J by 4 bases, leaving 15 bases between them. The CDR3 runs to 14 residues. Germline CDR1 LGHDT, CDR2 YNNKEL (reference sequence). The CDR3 DNA reads TGTGCCAGCAGGGAAGGCGGGCGTGGAGAGACCCAGTACTTC. Encoded protein: CASREGGRGETQYF.

The chain carries TRBV27 and TRBJ2-7; a possible D gene is TRBD1 (6 bases). CDR3 length: 15 amino acids. The V and J ends lost 0 bases and 6 bases respectively, with 15 bases between them. Per the germline V gene, CDR1 is MNHEY and CDR2 is SMNVEV (reference sequence). CDR3 nucleotides: TGTGCCAGCAGTTTATCACAGGGCCTCCTAGGCGAGCAGTACTTC. It specifies CASSLSQGLLGEQYF.

The chain couples TRBV4-2 to TRBJ1-2; 8 positions match TRBD1. This CDR3 region has 15 residues. J lost 6 bases, V lost 3 bases, and 9 bases had no gene match. The germline gives CDR1 LGHNA, CDR2 YNFKEQ. This chain's CDR3 is CASSQDRAVGDGYTF. In DNA form, the CDR3 reads TGTGCCAGCAGCCAGGACAGGGCGGTGGGAGATGGCTACACCTTC.

V gene TRBV6-5 combines with J gene TRBJ1-1, with a possible D match to TRBD1 (5 bases). Germline loops: CDR1 MNHEY, CDR2 SVGAGI. The V gene lost 3 bases and the J gene lost 8 bases, with 10 bases spanning the gap. The CDR3 is 12 amino acids. CDR3 protein: CASSYTGGEAFF. The CDR3 coding sequence is TGTGCCAGCAGTTATACCGGGGGAGAAGCTTTCTTT.

The chain recombines TRBV10-1 with TRBJ2-7; 8 bases align to TRBD2. The J segment lost 4 bases and the V segment lost 4 bases, leaving 3 bases of the junction unmatched. CDR3 length: 13 amino acids. The germline V gene has CDR1 WNHNN and CDR2 SYGVQD (reference sequence). The CDR3 DNA reads as TGCGCCAGCAGTGTTGCGGGAGGTTACGAGCAGTACTTC. This sequence encodes CASSVAGGYEQYF.

The CDR3 sequence is CASGYHRQGWTGELFF. In DNA, the CDR3 is TGTGCTAGTGGTTACCACAGACAGGGTTGGACCGGGGAGCTGTTTTTT. The J gene is TRBJ2-2, the V gene TRBV12-5, with 7 positions matching TRBD1. Germline assignment: CDR1 LGHNT and CDR2 FRNRAP. Unmatched junction bases numbered 10, after V lost 4 bases and J lost 5 bases. The CDR3 has 16 residues.

The J gene is TRBJ2-1, the V gene TRBV28, with 13 bases that match TRBD2. Germline-derived CDR1 and CDR2 are MDHEN and SYDVKM. The CDR3 has 16 amino acids. Trimming removed 2 bases from V and 7 bases from J; junction bases left unmatched: 5. The CDR3 region is CASSLRTSGRRNEQFF. CDR3 nucleotides: TGTGCCAGCAGTTTAAGGACTAGCGGGAGACGGAATGAGCAGTTCTTC.

This clone was recorded a few times. CDR3 DNA sequence: TGTGCCAGTAGTACCGGGACAGGGCACAATTCACCCCTCCACTTT. Encoded protein: CASSTGTGHNSPLHF. The chain employs TRBV19 and TRBJ1-6, with 9 nucleotides matching TRBD1. Germline lookup yields CDR1 LNHDA and CDR2 SQIVND (reference sequence). The CDR3 is made up of 15 amino acids. Germline trimming cut 4 bases from V and 7 bases from J; bases unmatched to any gene: 5.

This chain links TRBV30 with TRBJ1-3; 7 positions agree with TRBD1. Germline V lookup: CDR1 GTSNPN, CDR2 SVGIG (reference sequence). J was trimmed by 4 bases and V by 0 bases; bases with no gene match: 6. The CDR3 covers 15 residues. CDR3 protein: CAWSVLRGLGNTIYF. The CDR3 nucleotides are TGTGCCTGGAGTGTACTAAGGGGGCTCGGAAACACCATATATTTT. Full variable domain (remainder filled in from reference TRBV30 and TRBJ1-3): SQTIHQWPATLVQPVGSPLSLECTVEGTSNPNLYWYRQAAGRGLQLLFYSVGIGQISSEVPQNLSASRPQDRQFILSSKKLLLSDSGFYLCAWSVLRGLGNTIYFGEGSWLTVV.

V gene TRBV3-1 (or the pseudogene TRBV3-2) combines with J gene TRBJ1-1; 8 bases are a match to TRBD1. This CDR3 is 15 amino acids long. The V gene end was trimmed by 4 bases and the J gene end by 0 bases; junction bases not matched to a gene: 4. CDR1 is LGHDT and CDR2 is YNNKEL in the germline V gene (reference sequence). CDR3 DNA sequence: TGTGCCAGCAGCCGACCGGACAGGGTGAACACTGAAGCTTTCTTT. It translates to CASSRPDRVNTEAFF.

This chain links TRBV27 with TRBJ1-1, with TRBD1 identical over 11 bases. V lost 2 bases to trimming and J lost 7 bases; unmatched junction nucleotides: 3. The CDR3 consists of 14 residues. In germline, CDR1 is MNHEY, CDR2 SMNVEV (reference sequence). CDR3 protein: CASSLRDRGFEAFF. CDR3 DNA: TGTGCCAGCAGTTTAAGGGACAGGGGGTTTGAAGCTTTCTTT.

This sequence joins TRBV5-1 and TRBJ2-3; 11 bases align to TRBD2. Per the germline V gene, CDR1 is SGHRS and CDR2 is YFSETQ. The V gene end was trimmed by 4 bases and the J gene end by 2 bases; junction bases not matched to a gene: 3. The CDR3 is made up of 15 amino acids. CDR3: CASSTSGGLTDTQYF. As DNA, the CDR3 is TGCGCCAGCAGCACTAGCGGGGGACTCACAGATACGCAGTATTTT.

The V gene is TRBV18, the J gene TRBJ2-7; possible D gene TRBD2, 7 bases. The CDR3 has 19 amino acids. CDR1 and CDR2 from the germline V gene are KGHSH and LQKENI. V was cut by 1 base and J by 7 bases, with 29 bases left in between. The CDR3 bases are TGTGCCAGCTCACCACAGGCGGCTAGCGGACAGTTGCTGACGGGGGAGCAGTACTTC. This codes for CASSPQAASGQLLTGEQYF.

V usage is TRBV28 and J usage is TRBJ2-5; D perhaps matches TRBD1 (6 bases). Germline values: CDR1 MDHEN, CDR2 SYDVKM. The length of the CDR3 is 13 residues. Trimming removed 6 bases from V and 2 bases from J, with 10 bases in between. In nucleotides, the CDR3 is TGTGCCAGCAGCCGACAGGTGCAAGAGACCCAGTACTTC. Its protein product is CASSRQVQETQYF. The full variable domain, completed using reference TRBV28 and TRBJ2-5, is DVKVTQSSRYLVKRTGEKVFLECVQDMDHENMFWYRQDPGLGLRLIYFSYDVKMKEKGDIPEGYSVSREKKERFSLILESASTNQTSMYLCASSRQVQETQYFGPGTRLLVL.

The chain has TRBV5-1 and TRBJ2-1; 8 bases agree with TRBD1. Trimming took 0 bases from V and 2 from J; bases not matched to a gene: 1. Germline CDR1 reads SGHRS; CDR2 reads YFSETQ. This CDR3 spans 15 amino acids. The CDR3 loop is CASSLGQGPYNEQFF. In DNA, the CDR3 is TGCGCCAGCAGCTTGGGACAGGGGCCCTACAATGAGCAGTTCTTC.

The rearrangement links TRBV3-1 (or the pseudogene TRBV3-2) to TRBJ2-5, with 8 bases lining up with TRBD1. The CDR3 spans 14 residues. J lost 4 bases, V lost 4 bases, and 5 bases had no gene match. The V gene's germline CDR1 is LGHDT and CDR2 YNNKEL (reference sequence). This CDR3 is CASSLGTGGETQYF. The DNA for the CDR3 is TGTGCCAGCAGCCTCGGAACAGGGGGAGAGACCCAGTACTTC.

The chain recombines TRBV3-1 (or the pseudogene TRBV3-2) with TRBJ2-1, with TRBD2 identical over 10 bases. Germline lookup yields CDR1 LGHDT and CDR2 YNNKEL (reference sequence). CDR3 length: 15 residues. Germline trimming cut 3 bases from V and 4 bases from J; bases unmatched to any gene: 3. The chain's CDR3 is CASSHSAGGYNEQFF. The CDR3 coding sequence is TGTGCCAGCAGCCATTCAGCGGGGGGGTACAATGAGCAGTTCTTC.

This chain joins TRBV6-1 and TRBJ2-1, with 7 bases that match TRBD2. V lost 4 bases and J lost 4; bases outside the gene matches: 13. Per germline, CDR1 MNHNS and CDR2 SASEGT. CDR3 length: 17 amino acids. As DNA, the CDR3 is TGTGCCAGCAGTGTCCACTGGGGGGGGAGTGCGTACAATGAGCAGTTCTTC. Translating it yields CASSVHWGGSAYNEQFF.

The chain couples TRBV20-1 to TRBJ2-2; D gene unclear. The CDR3 runs 14 residues. The V end was cut by 3 bases, the J end by 1 base, with 9 bases between. Germline CDR1 DFQATT, CDR2 SNEGSKA (reference sequence). The CDR3 loop reads CSASKQMNTGELFF. The CDR3 DNA reads as TGCAGTGCTAGTAAACAGATGAACACCGGGGAGCTGTTTTTT.

This rearrangement joins TRBV27 to TRBJ2-4; D may be TRBD1 (6 bases). The CDR3 length is 13 residues. Per the germline V gene, CDR1 is MNHEY and CDR2 is SMNVEV (reference sequence). Deletions cut 7 bases from V and 8 bases from J, with 15 bases between. The CDR3 DNA reads TGTGCCAGCACCGCACAAGGGGGAGACATTCAGTACTTC. Residues: CASTAQGGDIQYF.

The DNA for the CDR3 is TGCGCCAGCAGCGCGGGGATCTCCGGCTACACCTTC. As protein: CASSAGISGYTF. This chain joins TRBV5-1 and TRBJ1-2; D remains unclear. Germline CDR1 is SGHRS and CDR2 is YFSETQ. The CDR3 is 12 amino acids. V lost 4 bases to trimming and J lost 8 bases, with 12 bases between them.

The rearrangement uses TRBV6-1 and TRBJ1-4; D remains unclear. Trimming stripped 2 bases from V and 5 bases from J, with 6 bases between. The CDR3 has 13 amino acids. Per the germline V gene, CDR1 is MNHNS and CDR2 is SASEGT. The CDR3 is CASSESVNEKLFF. CDR3 nucleotide sequence: TGTGCCAGCAGTGAATCGGTGAATGAAAAACTGTTTTTT.

This clone occurred a few times. V is TRBV7-2 and J is TRBJ2-1; TRBD2 might be the D (5 bases). Germline assignment: CDR1 SGHTA and CDR2 FQGNSA. Between the trimmed V and J ends, which lost 2 bases and 14 bases, there was a span of 16 bases. CDR3 length: 13 amino acids. For the CDR3, the DNA is TGTGCCAGCAGCTTACGGGGAGATCGGGAAGAGTTCTTC. This codes for CASSLRGDREEFF.

The CDR3 loop reads CASSIDGGVPYNEQFF. Here the CDR3 DNA reads TGTGCCAGTAGTATAGACGGGGGGGTACCGTACAATGAGCAGTTCTTC. The chain combines TRBV19 with TRBJ2-1; 8 bases align to TRBD2. CDR3 length: 16 amino acids. The J segment lost 4 bases and the V segment lost 0 bases, leaving 5 bases of the junction unmatched. Germline assignment: CDR1 LNHDA and CDR2 SQIVND (reference sequence).

This chain uses TRBV4-2 with TRBJ2-1; 9 bases line up with TRBD1. The CDR3 consists of 15 residues. The germline V gene encodes CDR1 LGHNA and CDR2 YNFKEQ. V shed 2 bases, J shed 4 bases, and the junction held 3 bases outside the gene matches. CDR3 amino acids: CASSQPGTGYNEQFF. CDR3 in DNA: TGTGCCAGCAGCCAACCCGGGACAGGGTACAATGAGCAGTTCTTC.

This sequence joins TRBV30 and TRBJ1-6; 10 bases are shared with TRBD1. The junction had 4 bases not matched to a gene; V was cut back by 8 bases and J by 6 bases. This CDR3 spans 13 amino acids. Germline values: CDR1 GTSNPN, CDR2 SVGIG (reference sequence). The CDR3 DNA reads as TGTGCCAGACAGGGGGCCGGTAATTCACCCCTCCACTTT. Encoded protein: CARQGAGNSPLHF.

The gene calls are TRBV20-1 and TRBJ2-7; D unresolved. V was clipped by 2 bases and J by 6 bases, with 5 bases between them. CDR3 length equals 10 residues. Germline V gene sequence: CDR1 DFQATT, CDR2 SNEGSKA (reference sequence). The CDR3 region has the DNA TGCAGTGCTAGACCCGGCGAGCAGTACTTC. This sequence encodes CSARPGEQYF.

The chain uses TRBV5-1 and TRBJ2-1, with TRBD2 identical over 7 bases. Unmatched junction bases numbered 3, after V lost 0 bases and J lost 0 bases. CDR3 length: 16 amino acids. The germline CDR1 and CDR2 sequences are SGHRS and YFSETQ. The CDR3 is CASSLEGGSSYNEQFF. CDR3 bases: TGCGCCAGCAGCTTGGAGGGAGGGAGCTCCTACAATGAGCAGTTCTTC.